What follows is one T cell receptor (beta chain) and its context. This receptor's antigen is unknown. Nothing much larger sits one base from this clone, and base qualities are not available. From the cysteine up to the phenylalanine, the CDR3 has a length of 15 residues. Just CDR3 DNA is preserved here, 45 bases in frame from base 1. From the germline V gene, CDR1 is MDHEN and CDR2 is SYDVKM. The germline V and J ends show losses of 6 bases and 6 bases respectively, and no gene match explains 9 bases of the junction. The sample belongs to a study of cytomegalovirus exposure and HLA in healthy donors (TCRdb year 2017). Regarding the study in general: An earlier analysis of several hundred of the donors reported 250 to 300 Gb of sequence data and 117 million unique TCR beta sequences from about 179 million T cells. Among about 400 genotyped donors of the cohort, an average of roughly 230,000 unique TCR beta nucleotide sequences was sequenced per donor, of which approximately 19% were non-productive. Class I and class II HLA loci were covered by the typing at four-digit resolution. The study was designed to test whether signatures of past pathogen exposure could be identified by cataloging public T cell receptors. The number of typed donors differed by locus: about 620-640 for A, B, C, DRB1 and DQB1; approximately 520 for DQA1; over 600 for DPA1; and some 450 for DPB1. In an earlier analysis of a few hundred of the donors, high-throughput TCR beta sequencing was used to judge whether each TCR beta V gene segment behaved as functional or pseudogenic. The T cell repertoires of under 700 subjects were profiled by immunosequencing and related to cytomegalovirus serostatus. Four or five DR-DQ haplotypes were treated as single units for association and clustering because of strong linkage in the cohort. Rather than drawing on any new phenotypic data, the later analysis identified candidate immune exposures from TCR beta sequences and the way those sequences occurred across donors. Genome-wide SNP genotypes for about 60% of the roughly 670 donors were used in a later genetic analysis, which treated that subset as a discovery cohort. Donor age, sex, ethnicity and CMV serostatus were compiled together with the repertoire data. All discovery cohort repertoires had been generated using a single sequencing platform. Around 320 gigabases of sequencing data and approximately 84 million unique TCR sequences were included in an early release covering 500 to 750 HLA-typed donors. To predict cytomegalovirus infection status, the study combined high-throughput TCR immunosequencing, statistical association of individual TCRs with disease status, and machine learning. Of the roughly 420 genotyped donors, 75% to 85% were placed in the genetic ancestry cluster associated with self-reported Caucasian donors. Along with the roughly 700-subject first cohort, a separate validation cohort of roughly 110 different subjects was used. A later analysis re-examined previously published TCR beta repertoires from 610 or so donors and added high-resolution HLA genotyping to investigate patterns of TCR occurrence. Overall results and qualifications from the work: A further reported finding was that TCR beta sequences accurately predicted the HLA-A and HLA-B alleles for most subjects in the first cohort. The 87-base-pair reads could not distinguish some IMGT-functional V segments, including TRBV6-2 and TRBV6-3, so those segments were excluded. This cohort had only TCR beta chains sequenced, and the lack of alpha or paired-chain data limited which features could be detected. Correlated functional status among segregating V segments might be attributable to linkage disequilibrium, but an unknown experimental factor could not be ruled out. An association between a missense DCLRE1C variant and V-gene and J-gene trimming of TCR beta chains was found in a later genetic analysis and replicated in an independent cohort. For the cohort, immune exposure information was limited to CMV serostatus. Roughly 15 rarely observed V segments, including chromosome 9 orphons, were excluded from the earlier analysis of some 590 of the donors because counts were too low. In a later analysis, the rate of TCR association differed among HLA loci, with DRB1 alleles having the most associated TCRs and HLA-C alleles having the fewest. Presence/absence analyses assumed roughly uniform sequencing depth across donors, an assumption that may not hold. A cluster of highly shared sequence variants was judged likely to represent a technical artifact of the sequencing pipeline. In a later analysis, several top co-occurrence clusters were reported to appear linked to parvovirus B19, influenza, CMV and Epstein-Barr virus. Strong co-occurrence of HLA alleles, especially DR and DQ, made assigning TCR associations to individual alleles difficult. Compared with the approximately 600-donor mean, donors in an Asian-associated ancestry cluster had fewer N-insertions in productive TCRs, according to a later genetic analysis. Most TCR sequences were observed very rarely across donors, whereas some public TCRs were present in many individuals. Specific HLA alleles were associated with 15,000 to 20,000 TCR beta sequences at a false discovery rate of 0.05 in a later analysis. A later analysis found that HLA-associated TCR beta chains were more clonally expanded and had lower generation probabilities than equally common non-associated chains. Broadly in line with IMGT annotations, most TCR beta V segments showed up in productive rearrangements about 87% or about 30% of the time in an earlier analysis of around 600 of the donors. The study gave a list of under 200 TCR beta chains associated with cytomegalovirus. According to a later analysis, most CMV-associated TCR beta chains appeared to be HLA-restricted, and the HLA associations seemed to be driven largely by CMV exposure. It was suggested by the authors that the approach could potentially be generalized to other disease states and immunological phenotypes. In vitro tests confirmed that three of the cytomegalovirus-associated TCR beta chains recognize cytomegalovirus antigens. The classifier was reported to diagnose cytomegalovirus status with high specificity and sensitivity in both the original and validation cohorts. Because HLA typing was missing for some donors at each locus, association tests included only the typed subset.

In total, approximately 610 healthy bone marrow donors made up the cohort. At the time of sampling, all cohort members were nominally healthy, though unrecorded immune exposures were likely present. The donor was CMV seropositive and belonged to the group of 270 or so seropositive cohort members. Each donor provided a peripheral blood sample, and peripheral blood mononuclear cells were used for TCR beta sequencing. Genomic DNA extraction from the blood cell samples was performed with the Qiagen DNeasy Blood Extraction Kit. The receptor library was made with the immunoSEQ multiplex PCR assay. A mixture of 60 forward primers for TCR Vbeta segments and 13 reverse primers for TCR Jbeta segments was used in the multiplex PCR. Amplification of the CDR3 region of rearranged TCR beta genes was performed with a multiplex PCR assay on genomic DNA. Amplified TCR beta libraries were sequenced as 87-base-pair reads on the Illumina HiSeq System. Regarding the original processing steps: In a later analysis, tens of millions of unique TCR beta chains were counted across the roughly 700 repertoires, and roughly 11 million of these chains were shared by at least two donors. Raw reads were error-corrected and collapsed into unique sequences with a nearest-neighbor algorithm that merged closely related sequences to remove PCR and sequencing errors. To assign V, D and J gene segments, CDR3 sequences were aligned to IMGT reference sequences. For a sequence to be retained, at least a six-nucleotide match to both a V gene segment and a J gene segment was required. Rearrangements were classified as productive when the CDR3 lacked stop codons and remained in frame with V and J, and all other rearrangements were classified as non-productive. CDR3 was defined according to IMGT convention as the region running from the second conserved V-encoded cysteine to the conserved J-encoded phenylalanine. In an earlier analysis of approximately 500 of the donors, sequences lacking an unambiguous match to a single V gene segment were excluded. An earlier analysis of some 500 of the donors classified V segments as functional when productive rearrangements were above 56.7% and as segregating when the standard deviation between donors was above 5%. A statistical classification framework was built to diagnose cytomegalovirus status from the catalog of TCR beta chain sequences. A later analysis assigned V and J genes by comparing TCR nucleotide sequences with IMGT/GENE-DB human TR gene sequences. The TCRdist pipeline was used in a later analysis to assign CDR3 sequences and most-parsimonious VDJ recombination scenarios. In a later analysis, every TCR beta chain was defined by the combination of its CDR3 amino acid sequence and its V-gene family, and reads without a unique V-gene family were dropped. To address suspected cross-contamination and a sequencing artifact, a later analysis removed over 500 highly shared, low-generation-probability nucleotide sequences. In a later analysis, a clonal expansion index was calculated for each public chain from normalized within-repertoire ranks of inferred template counts. In a later analysis, generation probabilities were computed using a VDJ recombination model fitted to out-of-frame rearrangements, and the results were checked against IGoR. A later analysis scored TCR-TCR, TCR-HLA and TCR-CMV co-occurrence with hypergeometric tests, applying a repertoire-size bias correction to TCR pairs. A later analysis estimated false discovery rates by permuting HLA or CMV assignments 20 times. In a later analysis, co-occurring TCRs were grouped using DBSCAN, and TCRdist sequence similarity was added for clustering within HLA-allele-positive subsets. For co-occurrence clustering, repertoires with fewer than 30,000 or more than 120,000 public chains were excluded, along with five or six repertoires with anomalous nucleotide sharing. In its TCRdb copy, this immuneACCESS table keeps in-frame sequences only and misses some clones. Where compared with another copy, unresolved V genes explain less than half of these, and the others have no known cause. That table furnishes V, J and clone size, whereas the DNA furnished D and trimming. This sample comprises fewer than 95,000 clones, around 84% of them detected only once. The ten largest clonotypes hold about 7.7% of the sample.

Material: PBMCs. This clonotype originated in a man in his forties in good health and CMV-seropositive. This chain joins TRBV28 to TRBJ2-1; TRBD1 matches 9 bases in the middle. The nucleotide sequence is TGTGCCAGCAGATCCCCGGGACAGGGAATCAATGAGCAGTTCTTC. Its translation is CASRSPGQGINEQFF.